These 18 T cell receptor beta chains share one sample of origin, sequenced in a study of T cells in Graves' hyperthyroidism and ophthalmopathy (dated by TCRdb to the late 2010s). Libraries were prepared through multiplex PCR. This sample was sequenced with an Illumina HiSeq 2000. The TCR beta CDR3 regions were amplified from the RNA transcripts. The first round of RT-PCR for the TCR CDR3 was performed with the HTBI primer set and the Qiagen OneStep RT-PCR kit. Clones were called with MiXCR by TCRdb after fastp trimmed the public reads at Q25, and only in-frame beta chains were retained. Under each unique CDR3 protein, matching rows form one entry showing the most common genes and DNA. In this sample the table shows about 640,000 distinct CDR3 sequences, about 14% of which occur a single time. In total, the top ten clones hold about 12% of the sample. The material sequenced was blood. The receptors shown here come from a woman in her 50s with Graves' ophthalmopathy.

This clonotype was observed many times. The rearrangement links TRBV27 to TRBJ1-1; possible D gene TRBD1, 5 bases. The V gene's germline CDR1 is MNHEY and CDR2 SMNVEV (reference sequence). This CDR3 is built from 14 residues. V was cut by 4 bases and J by 1 base, with 10 bases left in between. The CDR3, as DNA: TGTGCCAGCAGTTGGGGCTTCAGGAACACTGAAGCTTTCTTT. The encoded protein is CASSWGFRNTEAFF.

This clonotype has a count of ten or more. V is TRBV12-3 or TRBV12-4 and J is TRBJ2-3; D remains unclear. V was shortened by 8 bases and J by 6 bases, with 12 bases between the two germline ends. The CDR3 extends over 12 amino acids. CDR3 DNA: TGTGCCAGCGAAGTGGGTGGTGATACGCAGTATTTT. Translation gives CASEVGGDTQYF.

This clonotype turned up a few times. V is TRBV19 and J is TRBJ2-1; 15 bases are a match to TRBD2. CDR1 is LNHDA and CDR2 is SQIVND in the germline V gene (reference sequence). J lost 7 bases, V lost 3 bases, and 4 bases had no gene match. The CDR3 length is 16 residues. CDR3 protein: CASSIRTSGRGNEQFF. CDR3 coding DNA: TGTGCCAGTAGTATCCGGACTAGCGGGAGGGGTAATGAGCAGTTCTTC.

This clonotype was detected ten times or more. The chain combines TRBV29-1 with TRBJ1-1; D uncertain. This CDR3 has 12 residues. In germline, CDR1 is SQVTM, CDR2 ANQGSEA. V lost 4 bases and J lost 6, with 12 bases in between. The CDR3 is CSVVGRGAEAFF. CDR3 DNA: TGCAGCGTTGTAGGCCGAGGCGCTGAAGCTTTCTTT.

This clonotype was counted only a few times. The chain has TRBV7-2 and TRBJ2-4; D remains ambiguous. V lost 4 bases, J lost 0 bases, and 16 bases lay in between. Germline V gene sequence: CDR1 SGHTA, CDR2 FQGNSA. This CDR3 is 17 amino acids long. In nucleotides, the CDR3 is TGTGCCAGCAGCTCATTCCCTACATCCCTAGCCAAAAACATTCAGTACTTC. It codes for CASSSFPTSLAKNIQYF.

This clonotype was seen repeatedly, ten times or more. This chain uses TRBV5-1 with TRBJ2-2, with 11 bases lining up with TRBD1. The CDR3 sequence is 15 residues long. Germline V gene data show CDR1 as SGHRS and CDR2 as YFSETQ. V was pared by 6 bases and J by 4 bases, with 5 bases of the junction left unmatched. In DNA, the CDR3 is TGCGCCAGCAACAAGGGACAGGGGGTCACCGGGGAGCTGTTTTTT. Amino acids: CASNKGQGVTGELFF.

This clonotype occurred a few times. J is TRBJ2-5 and V is TRBV29-1; possible D gene TRBD1, 6 bases. The V end was cut by 1 base, the J end by 7 bases, with 13 bases between. Germline CDR1 is SQVTM and CDR2 is ANQGSEA. The CDR3 runs to 13 residues. CDR3: CSVEVQGLVTQYF. The CDR3 nucleotides read TGCAGCGTTGAAGTACAGGGTCTCGTGACCCAGTACTTC.

This clonotype was picked up many times. This chain connects TRBV20-1 to TRBJ2-1; the D is unclear. The CDR3 is 14 residues long. With 0 bases removed from V and 5 bases from J, the gap between germline ends came to 11 bases. The germline CDR1 and CDR2 sequences are DFQATT and SNEGSKA (reference sequence). Here the CDR3 reads CSARDSTGHNEQFF. Here the CDR3 DNA reads TGCAGTGCTAGAGATTCTACGGGTCACAATGAGCAGTTCTTC.

Here the CDR3 reads CASSQLAWEKNIQYF. Written as DNA, the CDR3 is TGTGCCAGTAGTCAGCTAGCCTGGGAAAAAAACATTCAGTACTTC. This chain joins TRBV19 and TRBJ2-4; D perhaps matches TRBD2 (5 bases). Per germline, CDR1 LNHDA and CDR2 SQIVND (reference sequence). Between the trimmed V and J ends, which lost 5 bases and 4 bases, there was a span of 15 bases. This CDR3 contains 15 residues.

This clonotype came up many times. V is TRBV11-2 and J is TRBJ1-3; D unresolved. Germline CDR1 is SGHAT and CDR2 is FQNNGV. V lost 6 bases to trimming and J lost 0 bases, with 15 bases between them. The CDR3 is 16 residues long. The CDR3 DNA sequence: TGTGCCAGCAGTCCATTGACCTCACTCTCTGGAAACACCATATATTTT. This encodes CASSPLTSLSGNTIYF.

This clonotype has more than one count but fewer than ten. The rearrangement uses TRBV3-1 and TRBJ1-6, with 10 bases that match TRBD1. Germline V gene lookup returns CDR1 LGHDT and CDR2 YNNKEL (reference sequence). The V segment lost 0 bases and the J segment 9 bases; nucleotides outside the gene matches: 5. The CDR3 is made up of 16 amino acids. The CDR3 DNA sequence: TGTGCCAGCAGCCAAGATCGGACAGGGGGAGGTTCACCCCTCCACTTT. Amino acid sequence: CASSQDRTGGGSPLHF.

This clonotype was observed many times. The chain joins TRBV7-9 to TRBJ2-3; 8 bases line up with TRBD1. The CDR3 runs to 16 residues. CDR1 is SEHNR, CDR2 FQNEAQ, per germline (reference sequence). V gave up 5 bases and J gave up 5 bases; unmatched junction bases: 12. In nucleotides, the CDR3 is TGTGCCAGCAGCCTCTGGACAGGGACCCTCGGAGATACGCAGTATTTT. Encoded protein: CASSLWTGTLGDTQYF.

This clonotype occurred many times. The chain has TRBV7-3 and TRBJ2-1; D gene ambiguous. The CDR3 runs to 14 residues. CDR1 is SGHTA and CDR2 is FQGTGA in the germline V gene. V was trimmed by 3 bases and J by 4 bases, leaving 10 bases between them. Written as DNA, the CDR3 is TGTGCCAGCAGCTTCTCCGACGAGTACAATGAGCAGTTCTTC. Its protein product is CASSFSDEYNEQFF.

This clonotype was counted between two and nine times. This chain links TRBV11-2 with TRBJ2-2, with D possibly TRBD2 on 6 matching bases. Looked up from germline, CDR1 is SGHAT and CDR2 is FQNNGV. Trimming took off 8 bases at V and 1 base at J, with 11 bases between the two ends. The CDR3 covers 14 residues. The CDR3 sequence is CASRISGNTGELFF. CDR3 in DNA: TGTGCCAGCCGTATTAGCGGGAACACCGGGGAGCTGTTTTTT.

This clonotype appeared many times. The chain combines TRBV20-1 with TRBJ2-2, with 7 nucleotides matching TRBD2. This CDR3 is built from 14 residues. The J segment lost 4 bases and the V segment lost 7 bases, leaving 9 bases of the junction unmatched. Germline V gene sequence: CDR1 DFQATT, CDR2 SNEGSKA (reference sequence). CDR3 sequence: CSVSAGARTGELFF. In DNA form, the CDR3 reads TGCAGTGTTTCGGCGGGAGCCCGCACCGGGGAGCTGTTTTTT.

This clonotype was seen a few times. The rearrangement links TRBV4-3 to TRBJ2-7; D might be TRBD1 (6 bases). The V and J ends lost 0 bases and 3 bases respectively, with 12 bases between them. Germline CDR1 LGHNA, CDR2 YSLEER. The length of the CDR3 is 15 residues. CDR3 sequence: CASSQEFGQSYEQYF. The CDR3 DNA is TGCGCCAGCAGCCAAGAATTTGGACAGAGCTACGAGCAGTACTTC.

The chain carries TRBV7-3 and TRBJ2-2, with D possibly being TRBD1 (6 bases). V was shortened by 1 base and J by 0 bases, with 15 bases between the two germline ends. The length of the CDR3 is 18 residues. The germline V gene encodes CDR1 SGHTA and CDR2 FQGTGA. CDR3 in DNA: TGTGCCAGCAGCTTAAATAGGGCGTACAGGGCGAACACCGGGGAGCTGTTTTTT. Its translation is CASSLNRAYRANTGELFF.

Points on this clonotype: A junction end diverges from the germline sequence, so it may reflect a read error. The rearrangement links TRBV12-3 or TRBV12-4 to TRBJ1-1; the D gene is possibly TRBD1 (5 bases). CDR3 length equals 13 residues. The CDR3 coding sequence is TGTACCAGCAGCCAGACAGCGAACACTGAAGCTTTCTTT. This translates into CTSSQTANTEAFF.